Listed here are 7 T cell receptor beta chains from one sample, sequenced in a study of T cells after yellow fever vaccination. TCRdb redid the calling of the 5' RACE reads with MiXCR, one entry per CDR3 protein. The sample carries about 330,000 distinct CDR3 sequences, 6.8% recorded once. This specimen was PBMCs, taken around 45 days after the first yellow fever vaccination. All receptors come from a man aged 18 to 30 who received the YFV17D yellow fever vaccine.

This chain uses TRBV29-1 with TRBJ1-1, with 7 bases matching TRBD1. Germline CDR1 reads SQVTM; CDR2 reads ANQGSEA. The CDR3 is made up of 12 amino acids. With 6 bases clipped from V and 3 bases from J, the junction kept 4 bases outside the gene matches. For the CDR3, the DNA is TGCAGCGTCAGACAGGGACACACTGAAGCTTTCTTT. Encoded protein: CSVRQGHTEAFF.

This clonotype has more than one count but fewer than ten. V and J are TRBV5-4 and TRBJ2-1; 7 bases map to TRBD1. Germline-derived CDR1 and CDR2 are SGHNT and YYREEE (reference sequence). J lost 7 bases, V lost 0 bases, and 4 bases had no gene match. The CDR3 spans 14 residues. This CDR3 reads CASSLDRGRNEQFF. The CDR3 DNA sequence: TGTGCCAGCAGCTTGGACAGGGGACGTAATGAGCAGTTCTTC.

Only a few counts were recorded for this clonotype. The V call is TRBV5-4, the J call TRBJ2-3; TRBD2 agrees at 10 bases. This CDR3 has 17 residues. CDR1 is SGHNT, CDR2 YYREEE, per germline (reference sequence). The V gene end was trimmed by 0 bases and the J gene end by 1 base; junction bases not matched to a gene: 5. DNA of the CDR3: TGTGCCAGCAGCTTGGACAGGCTAGCGGGGGGCACAGATACGCAGTATTTT. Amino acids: CASSLDRLAGGTDTQYF.

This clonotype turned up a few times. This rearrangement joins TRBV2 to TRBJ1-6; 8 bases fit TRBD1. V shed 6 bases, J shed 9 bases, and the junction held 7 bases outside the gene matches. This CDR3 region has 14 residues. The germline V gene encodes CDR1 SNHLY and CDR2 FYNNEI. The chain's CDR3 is CASSLRQGTSPLHF. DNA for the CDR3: TGTGCCAGCAGCCTGAGACAGGGGACTTCACCCCTCCACTTT.

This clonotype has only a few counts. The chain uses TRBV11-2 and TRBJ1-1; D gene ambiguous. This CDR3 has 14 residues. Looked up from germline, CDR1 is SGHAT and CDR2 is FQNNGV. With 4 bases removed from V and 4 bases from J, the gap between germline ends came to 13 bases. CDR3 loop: CASSYSRTATEAFF. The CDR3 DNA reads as TGTGCCAGCAGCTACAGCCGCACGGCCACTGAAGCTTTCTTT. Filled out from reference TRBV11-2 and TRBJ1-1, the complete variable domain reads EAGVAQSPRYKIIEKRQSVAFWCNPISGHATLYWYQQILGQGPKLLIQFQNNGVVDDSQLPKDRFSAERLKGVDSTLKIQPAKLEDSAVYLCASSYSRTATEAFFGQGTRLTVV.

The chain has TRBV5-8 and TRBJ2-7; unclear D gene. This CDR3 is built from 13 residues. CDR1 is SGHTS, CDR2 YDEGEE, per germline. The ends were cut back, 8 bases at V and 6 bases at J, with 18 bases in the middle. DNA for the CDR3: TGTGCCAGGGGCCCTGGGCTCCGCGGCGAGCAGTACGTC. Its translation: CARGPGLRGEQYV.

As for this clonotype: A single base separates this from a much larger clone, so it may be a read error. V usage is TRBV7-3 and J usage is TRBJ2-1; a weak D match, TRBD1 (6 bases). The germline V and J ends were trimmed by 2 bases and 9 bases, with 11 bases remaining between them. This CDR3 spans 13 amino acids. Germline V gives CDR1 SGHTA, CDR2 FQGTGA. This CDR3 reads CASSLGRGFEQFF. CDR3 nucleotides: TGTGCCAGCAGCTTAGGCAGGGGCTTTGAGCAGTTCTTC.